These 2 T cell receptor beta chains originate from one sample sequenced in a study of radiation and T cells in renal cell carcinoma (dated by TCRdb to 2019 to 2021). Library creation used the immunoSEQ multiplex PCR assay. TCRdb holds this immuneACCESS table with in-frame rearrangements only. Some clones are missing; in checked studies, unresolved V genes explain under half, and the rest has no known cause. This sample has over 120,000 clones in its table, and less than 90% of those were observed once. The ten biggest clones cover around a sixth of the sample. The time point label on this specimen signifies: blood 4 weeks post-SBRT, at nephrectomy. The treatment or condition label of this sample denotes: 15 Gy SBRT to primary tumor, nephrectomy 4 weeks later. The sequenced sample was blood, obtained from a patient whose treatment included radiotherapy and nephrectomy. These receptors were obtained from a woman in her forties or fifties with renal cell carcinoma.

CDR3 in amino acids: CASRARTATNEKLFF. DNA of the CDR3: TGTGCCAGCCGGGCTAGAACAGCAACTAATGAAAAACTGTTTTTT. The chain combines TRBV2 with TRBJ1-4; D not resolved. Trimming took 8 bases from V and 0 from J, leaving 13 bases between them. This CDR3 is built from 15 residues. Germline V lookup: CDR1 SNHLY, CDR2 FYNNEI.

This CDR3 reads CASSTRFGRSTDTQYF. DNA for the CDR3: TGTGCCAGCAGTACCCGGTTTGGGCGGAGCACAGATACGCAGTATTTT. This sequence joins TRBV25-1 and TRBJ2-3; no clear D. The CDR3 totals 16 residues. Germline loops: CDR1 MGHDK, CDR2 SYGVNS. V lost 5 bases to trimming and J lost 0 bases, with 15 bases between them.